The next 5 T cell receptor beta chains were all read from a single sample in a study of neurological immune-mediated disorders. TCRdb independently ran MiXCR on the 5' RACE reads; one entry per CDR3 protein. The sample holds 40,000 or so distinct CDR3 sequences, around 10% seen once. Time point in this sample: technical triplicate 1. Sequencing was performed on PBMCs. These receptors all stem from a man in his fifties or sixties with HTLV-1-associated myelopathy (HAM/TSP).

This clonotype was detected many times. The chain couples TRBV10-3 to TRBJ1-1, with 7 positions matching TRBD1. Germline-derived CDR1 and CDR2 are ENHRY and SYGVKD. V shed 3 bases, J shed 7 bases, and the junction held 8 bases outside the gene matches. This CDR3 contains 14 residues. This CDR3 is CAISDPGTVDEAFF. In DNA, the CDR3 is TGTGCCATCAGTGATCCCGGGACAGTGGATGAAGCTTTCTTT.

This clonotype was seen repeatedly, ten times or more. This chain joins TRBV12-3 or TRBV12-4 and TRBJ2-7; 10 bases map to TRBD1. The CDR3 has 14 amino acids. V lost 5 bases, J lost 8 bases, and 9 bases stayed unmatched. CDR3 sequence (DNA): TGTGCCAGCAGTCCTATCGCGGGACAGGGGAAGCAGTACTTC. Translated, it gives CASSPIAGQGKQYF.

This clonotype was detected ten times or more. This chain uses TRBV18 with TRBJ2-7; D uncertain. Germline lookup yields CDR1 KGHSH and CDR2 LQKENI. This CDR3 region has 15 residues. V lost 3 bases to trimming and J lost 0 bases, with 12 bases between them. The CDR3 spells CASSPNSFSSYEQYF. The CDR3 region has the DNA TGTGCCAGCTCACCTAACAGCTTTAGCTCCTACGAGCAGTACTTC.

There are many counts of this clonotype. The CDR3 region is CASSQGYGLIDEQFF. The CDR3 DNA is TGTGCCAGCAGCCAAGGTTACGGGCTGATCGATGAGCAGTTCTTC. This chain joins TRBV3-1 and TRBJ2-1; D remains unclear. Between the trimmed V and J ends, which lost 1 base and 8 bases, there was a span of 15 bases. This CDR3 is built from 15 residues. Per germline, CDR1 LGHDT and CDR2 YNNKEL (reference sequence).

This clonotype was seen repeatedly, ten times or more. This rearrangement joins TRBV7-3 to TRBJ2-1, with 7 bases lining up with TRBD2. Germline V gives CDR1 SGHTA, CDR2 FQGTGA. V dropped 5 bases and J dropped 2; count of bases not matched to a gene: 12. The CDR3 is made up of 17 amino acids. The DNA for the CDR3 is TGTGCCAGCAGCGTCGTTAGCGGAGCGGGGACCTACAATGAGCAGTTCTTC. Translated: CASSVVSGAGTYNEQFF.